A selection of T cell receptor beta chains follows, all from one sample in a study of cytomegalovirus exposure and HLA in healthy donors. Profiling relied on immunoSEQ multiplex PCR, and the TCRdb table lists in-frame clones only, not all of them. The table has about 130,000 clones, around three quarters seen once. The sample consisted of PBMCs. These receptors all come from a woman in her sixties in good health and CMV-seropositive. Both conserved end residues are part of each CDR3. A D gene is named only where the DNA matches it firmly. For some rows the clone size is stated as once, few or many, or as a class when expanded; others skip it.

d_gene	v_gene	abundance	j_gene	CDR3aa	CDR3nt
TRBD1	TRBV2	-	TRBJ2-2	CASTPWGQGAIGELFF	TGTGCCAGCACCCCATGGGGACAGGGGGCCATCGGGGAGCTGTTTTTT
TRBD1	TRBV29-1	-	TRBJ1-2	CSAGQGRREGYTF	TGCAGCGCTGGACAGGGGCGTAGAGAAGGCTACACCTTC
TRBD1	TRBV28	-	TRBJ1-5	CASSPNGQGLQPQHF	TGTGCCAGCAGTCCAAACGGACAGGGGTTACAGCCCCAGCATTTT
-	TRBV7-6	-	TRBJ1-6	CASSLVGPPNSPLHF	TGTGCCAGCAGCTTAGTGGGGCCGCCAAATTCACCCCTCCACTTT
-	TRBV6-5	-	TRBJ2-1	CASSHRAVKANEQFF	TGTGCCAGCAGTCACAGGGCAGTTAAGGCCAATGAGCAGTTCTTC
-	TRBV5-1	few	TRBJ1-1	CASRVGNTEAFF	TGCGCCAGCAGGGTCGGGAACACTGAAGCTTTCTTT
-	TRBV29-1	-	TRBJ1-2	CSVGGAYYGYTF	TGCAGCGTGGGGGGGGCATACTATGGCTACACCTTC
TRBD1	TRBV6-1	few	TRBJ1-6	CASSDRTGRSPLHF	TGTGCCAGCAGTGACCGGACAGGGCGCTCACCCCTCCACTTT
-	TRBV11-2	once	TRBJ1-1	CASSLEGGGEAFF	TGTGCCAGCAGCTTAGAGGGTGGAGGTGAAGCTTTCTTT
-	TRBV2	few	TRBJ1-1	CASRGPVGEAFF	TGTGCCAGCCGAGGCCCGGTCGGTGAAGCTTTCTTT
-	TRBV15	-	TRBJ2-3	CATSSPVAELTDTQYF	TGTGCCACCAGCAGCCCCGTAGCGGAGCTCACAGATACGCAGTATTTT
-	TRBV12-5	-	TRBJ2-5	CASGRLPGETQYF	TGTGCTAGTGGCCGACTACCTGGCGAGACCCAGTACTTC
TRBD1	TRBV25-1	-	TRBJ2-5	CASSLQGAKETQYF	TGTGCCAGCAGCCTACAGGGGGCGAAGGAGACCCAGTACTTC
TRBD2	TRBV9	-	TRBJ2-1	CASSVSWGGSEQFF	TGTGCCAGCAGCGTCTCCTGGGGGGGGAGCGAGCAGTTCTTC
-	TRBV7-3	-	TRBJ2-5	CASSLMGAAQETQYF	TGTGCCAGCAGCTTAATGGGAGCGGCCCAAGAGACCCAGTACTTC
-	TRBV6-1	few	TRBJ1-2	CASSEVPGDSGYTF	TGTGCCAGCAGTGAAGTACCAGGGGATTCTGGCTACACCTTC
-	TRBV5-5	-	TRBJ1-2	CASSAGGGNYGYTF	TGTGCCAGCAGCGCTGGCGGGGGTAACTATGGCTACACCTTC
TRBD1	TRBV5-1	-	TRBJ1-5	CASSLGQGEQPQHF	TGCGCCAGCAGCCTAGGACAGGGGGAACAGCCCCAGCATTTT
-	TRBV6-1	once	TRBJ1-1	CTCVEMNTEAFF	-
-	TRBV11-2	few	TRBJ2-7	CASSLDFPGDDEQYF	TGTGCCAGCAGCTTAGATTTCCCAGGGGATGACGAGCAGTACTTC
-	TRBV18	once	TRBJ1-1	CASSRTENTEAFF	TGTGCCAGCTCACGGACAGAGAACACTGAAGCTTTCTTT
-	TRBV5-4	-	TRBJ2-1	CASSVTSNEQFF	TGTGCCAGCAGCGTGACTAGTAATGAGCAGTTCTTC
TRBD1	TRBV19	-	TRBJ2-1	CASSIEGASSYNEQFF	TGTGCCAGTAGTATTGAGGGGGCCAGCTCCTACAATGAGCAGTTCTTC
TRBD2	TRBV10-3	-	TRBJ2-5	CAISDLRLAGLGETQYF	TGTGCCATCAGTGACCTTAGACTAGCGGGGCTTGGTGAGACCCAGTACTTC
-	TRBV10-2	-	TRBJ2-3	CASRAVTDTQYF	TGCGCCAGCAGGGCAGTCACAGATACGCAGTATTTT
-	TRBV19	-	TRBJ1-6	CASSPRPAGHNSPLHF	TGTGCCAGTAGTCCTCGGCCTGCGGGGCATAATTCACCCCTCCACTTT
TRBD1	TRBV2	-	TRBJ2-6	CASSEGQGASGANVLTF	TGTGCCAGCAGTGAAGGACAGGGGGCATCTGGGGCCAACGTCCTGACTTTC
-	TRBV5-4	-	TRBJ1-2	CASSLRSSELDYGYTF	TGTGCCAGCAGCCTCAGGTCGTCTGAATTAGACTATGGCTACACCTTC
TRBD1	TRBV5-1	-	TRBJ1-6	CASSLVKVGARGNTLHF	TGCGCCAGCAGCTTGGTAAAGGTCGGGGCCAGGGGGAATACCCTCCACTTT
-	TRBV5-1	-	TRBJ2-5	CASSLGSQETQYF	TGCGCCAGCAGCCTAGGCTCCCAAGAGACCCAGTACTTC
TRBD1	TRBV11-2	-	TRBJ1-1	CASSLISGRGTEAFF	TGTGCCAGCAGCCTAATTTCCGGCAGGGGGACTGAAGCTTTCTTT
-	TRBV4-1	once	TRBJ1-2	CASSRGEYLRHGYTF	TGCGCCAGCAGCCGGGGGGAATACCTACGGCATGGCTACACCTTC
-	TRBV5-1	-	TRBJ1-3	CASSPDRTSGNTIYF	TGCGCCAGCAGCCCAGACAGGACCTCTGGAAACACCATATATTTT
-	TRBV7-8	few	TRBJ1-5	CASSRYRDGWQPQHF	TGTGCCAGCAGCCGTTACAGGGACGGATGGCAGCCCCAGCATTTT
TRBD2	TRBV9	-	TRBJ2-5	CASSAEAGTSGGPPETQYF	TGTGCCAGCAGCGCGGAAGCAGGGACTAGCGGGGGACCCCCGGAGACCCAGTACTTC
-	TRBV10-1	-	TRBJ2-7	CASSEAAGNYEQYF	TGCGCCAGCAGTGAAGCGGCGGGGAACTACGAGCAGTACTTC
-	TRBV5-1	-	TRBJ1-6	CASSRDRTGNSPLHF	TGCGCCAGCAGCCGAGACCGCACAGGGAATTCACCCCTCCACTTT
TRBD1	TRBV5-4	-	TRBJ1-3	CASSLTGGNTIYF	TGTGCCAGCAGCCTGACAGGGGGTAACACCATATATTTT
-	TRBV7-3	-	TRBJ2-3	CASSQGGTQYF	TGTGCCAGCAGCCAAGGGGGTACGCAGTATTTT
TRBD1	TRBV5-6	-	TRBJ1-1	CASSPDRDPEAFF	TGTGCCAGCAGCCCCGACAGGGATCCTGAAGCTTTCTTT